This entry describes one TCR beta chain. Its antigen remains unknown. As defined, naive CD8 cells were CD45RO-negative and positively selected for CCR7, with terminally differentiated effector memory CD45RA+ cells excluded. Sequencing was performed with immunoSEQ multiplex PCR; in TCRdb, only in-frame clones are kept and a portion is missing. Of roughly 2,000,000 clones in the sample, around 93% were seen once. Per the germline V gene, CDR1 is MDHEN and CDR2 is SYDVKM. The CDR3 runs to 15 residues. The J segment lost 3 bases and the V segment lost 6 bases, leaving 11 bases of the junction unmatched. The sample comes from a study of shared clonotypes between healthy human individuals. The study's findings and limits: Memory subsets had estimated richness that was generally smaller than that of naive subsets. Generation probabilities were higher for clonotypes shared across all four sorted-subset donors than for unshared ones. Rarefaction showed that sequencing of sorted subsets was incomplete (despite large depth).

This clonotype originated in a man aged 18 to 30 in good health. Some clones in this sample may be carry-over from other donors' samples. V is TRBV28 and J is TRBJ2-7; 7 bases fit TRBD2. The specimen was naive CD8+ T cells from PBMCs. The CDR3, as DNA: TGTGCCAGCAGATATGGGAGGGGCTTTTTCTACGAGCAGTACTTC. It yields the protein CASRYGRGFFYEQYF.